This passage covers 19 T cell receptor beta chains from one sample sequenced in a study of a mutant IDH1 vaccine in newly diagnosed glioma. As to time point: week 23, last vaccination. It was 300 ug of mutant IDH1 20-mer peptide that made up each vaccine dose, given with topical imiquimod. Antigen specificity for these receptors is unknown. Clones were read by immunoSEQ multiplex PCR, and TCRdb kept only the in-frame ones, dropping some. Of about 38,000 clones in the sample, roughly 76% were seen once. Source: PBMCs, taken from a glioma patient whose treatment included an IDH1 peptide vaccine. The receptors stem from a man in his forties with glioma.

The sample holds a few counts of this clone. This chain connects TRBV13 to TRBJ2-7; D is undetermined. The CDR3 has 14 residues. V lost 5 bases and J lost 5, with 16 bases in between. From germline, CDR1 is PRHDT and CDR2 FYEKMQ (reference sequence). The chain's CDR3 is CASSVTLRGDEQYF. CDR3 DNA sequence: TGTGCCAGCAGCGTCACCCTTCGAGGCGACGAGCAGTACTTC.

This clone was detected only once. V is TRBV19 and J is TRBJ1-1; TRBD1 matches 7 bases. CDR3 length equals 18 residues. The germline V gene has CDR1 LNHDA and CDR2 SQIVND (reference sequence). V trimming: 8 bases; J trimming: 3 bases; junction bases outside the gene matches: 21. The CDR3 region is CASSGSTGATWSYTEAFF. The CDR3 DNA sequence: TGTGCCAGTTCCGGAAGTACAGGGGCGACATGGAGTTACACTGAAGCTTTCTTT.

The chain couples TRBV5-1 to TRBJ1-2; D is possibly TRBD1 (6 bases). Germline loops: CDR1 SGHRS, CDR2 YFSETQ. The CDR3 is 14 amino acids. V lost 4 bases and J 5 bases, leaving 15 bases between the germline ends. DNA for the CDR3: TGCGCCAGCAGCGCCGGACAGACTTGGTATGGCTACACCTTC. The encoded protein is CASSAGQTWYGYTF. Full variable domain (remainder filled in from reference TRBV5-1 and TRBJ1-2): KAGVTQTPRYLIKTRGQQVTLSCSPISGHRSVSWYQQTPGQGLQFLFEYFSETQRNKGNFPGRFSGRQFSNSRSEMNVSTLELGDSALYLCASSAGQTWYGYTFGSGTRLTVV.

The gene calls are TRBV13 and TRBJ2-5, with D maybe TRBD2 (5 bases). Trimming stripped 8 bases from V and 5 bases from J, with 24 bases between. The CDR3 is 16 residues long. Looked up from germline, CDR1 is PRHDT and CDR2 is FYEKMQ (reference sequence). CDR3 nucleotides: TGTGCCAGCTCAAGCGGCAGCCACCGGCCGGTGGAGACCCAGTACTTC. Encoded protein: CASSSGSHRPVETQYF.

The rearrangement joins TRBV5-5 to TRBJ1-6, with D unresolved. The V gene's germline CDR1 is SGHKS and CDR2 YYEKEE (reference sequence). This CDR3 contains 13 residues. The ends were cut back, 0 bases at V and 14 bases at J, with 12 bases in the middle. Written as DNA, the CDR3 is TGTGCCAGCAGCTTGGATCCGGGAAAGACCCTCCACTTT. The encoded protein is CASSLDPGKTLHF.

V gene TRBV6-1 combines with J gene TRBJ2-7; 7 bases agree with TRBD1. The length of the CDR3 is 15 residues. V shed 4 bases and J 0 bases; nucleotides not matched to a gene: 6. The V gene's germline CDR1 is MNHNS and CDR2 SASEGT. The CDR3 spells CASSGSRDSSYEQYF. The CDR3 nucleotides are TGTGCCAGCAGTGGGTCCCGGGACAGCTCCTACGAGCAGTACTTC.

The chain uses TRBV19 and TRBJ1-1, with 10 nucleotides matching TRBD1. This CDR3 is built from 16 residues. The germline V gene encodes CDR1 LNHDA and CDR2 SQIVND (reference sequence). With 7 bases clipped from V and 4 bases from J, the junction kept 12 bases outside the gene matches. The CDR3 protein is CASTKLDRGPGTEAFF. In DNA, the CDR3 is TGTGCCAGTACCAAACTCGACAGGGGGCCTGGCACTGAAGCTTTCTTT.

This clone occurred a few times. V gene TRBV21-1 combines with J gene TRBJ2-7. TRBV21-1 constitutes a pseudogene. The CDR3 contains 10 residues. The DNA for the CDR3 is TGTGCCAGCAACCCCTACGAGCAGTACTTC. This encodes CASNPYEQYF.

This chain connects TRBV18 to TRBJ1-4, with TRBD1 as a possible D gene (5 bases). V was shortened by 3 bases and J by 7 bases, with 12 bases between the two germline ends. The CDR3 has 14 residues. In germline, CDR1 is KGHSH, CDR2 LQKENI. The DNA for the CDR3 is TGTGCCAGCTCACCCCGGGGAGGGGTTGAAAAACTGTTTTTT. The encoded protein is CASSPRGGVEKLFF.

The V call is TRBV5-1, the J call TRBJ2-5, with TRBD1 as a possible D gene (6 bases). The CDR3 loop spans 15 amino acids. Trimming took off 2 bases at V and 0 bases at J, with 11 bases between the two ends. Germline assignment: CDR1 SGHRS and CDR2 YFSETQ. CDR3 DNA sequence: TGCGCCAGCAGCTTCCAGGGGAATAACCAAGAGACCCAGTACTTC. This codes for CASSFQGNNQETQYF.

This clone was seen a single time. The chain combines TRBV5-4 with TRBJ2-5; D could derive from TRBD1 or TRBD2 (5 bases each). Trimming took 0 bases from V and 6 from J, leaving 12 bases between them. The germline CDR1 and CDR2 sequences are SGHNT and YYREEE (reference sequence). The CDR3 has 14 residues. DNA of the CDR3: TGTGCCAGCAGCTTGGGTTTGGGGGATCAGACCCAGTACTTC. It encodes CASSLGLGDQTQYF.

CDR3 loop: CASSSGHFSTNEKLFF. The DNA for the CDR3 is TGTGCCAGCAGCTCGGGACATTTTTCAACTAATGAAAAACTGTTTTTT. The chain couples TRBV7-2 to TRBJ1-4, with a tentative D call TRBD1 (6 bases). This CDR3 has 16 amino acids. V gave up 4 bases and J gave up 0 bases, with 12 bases separating them. Germline V gene sequence: CDR1 SGHTA, CDR2 FQGNSA.

V usage is TRBV4-3 and J usage is TRBJ2-3; D is possibly TRBD1 (6 bases). Between the trimmed V and J ends, which lost 5 bases and 0 bases, there was a span of 12 bases. Looked up from germline, CDR1 is LGHNA and CDR2 is YSLEER. The CDR3 is 15 residues long. CDR3 sequence (DNA): TGCGCCAGCAGCGCATGGGACACCAGCACAGATACGCAGTATTTT. Protein: CASSAWDTSTDTQYF.

The chain combines TRBV4-3 with TRBJ2-1; 9 bases are a match to TRBD1. The ends lost 4 bases at V and 3 bases at J; junction bases unmatched: 7. This CDR3 is built from 16 residues. Germline V gene sequence: CDR1 LGHNA, CDR2 YSLEER. CDR3 DNA: TGCGCCAGCAGCCGAGACGGGACAGGGAGCTACAATGAGCAGTTCTTC. Its translation: CASSRDGTGSYNEQFF.

This clone was observed a handful of times. J is TRBJ1-6 and V is TRBV7-9; D unclear. There are 12 residues in the CDR3. Germline CDR1 SEHNR, CDR2 FQNEAQ (reference sequence). Trimming removed 3 bases from V and 7 bases from J, with 4 bases in between. The DNA for the CDR3 is TGTGCCAGCAGCTTCGAGAATTCACCCCTCCACTTT. Amino acids: CASSFENSPLHF.

This rearrangement joins TRBV28 to TRBJ2-7, with D maybe TRBD1 (6 bases). This CDR3 spans 16 amino acids. Germline values: CDR1 MDHEN, CDR2 SYDVKM. V was cut by 5 bases and J by 3 bases, with 20 bases left in between. The CDR3 coding sequence is TGTGCCAGCAGTCCCCACCGGCAGGGGCGGCTCTACGAGCAGTACTTC. This sequence encodes CASSPHRQGRLYEQYF.

This clone was seen just once. The V and J genes are TRBV7-2 and TRBJ2-2, with no clear D. CDR3 size: 15 residues. The germline V gene has CDR1 SGHTA and CDR2 FQGNSA. Trimming took off 7 bases at V and 5 bases at J, with 17 bases between the two ends. CDR3: CASTATASRTGELFF. For the CDR3, the DNA is TGTGCCAGCACCGCCACGGCCTCAAGAACCGGGGAGCTGTTTTTT.

The chain couples TRBV7-2 to TRBJ1-2, with TRBD1 as a possible D gene (5 bases). The CDR3 is made up of 14 amino acids. The germline V gene encodes CDR1 SGHTA and CDR2 FQGNSA. Trimming cost V 5 bases and J 8 bases, with 18 bases left between them. This CDR3 is CASSLPQRRGGYTF. DNA for the CDR3: TGTGCCAGCAGCCTACCCCAGAGGAGGGGAGGCTACACCTTC.

The chain combines TRBV7-9 with TRBJ1-2; TRBD1 might be the D (5 bases). This CDR3 has 15 amino acids. The germline V gene encodes CDR1 SEHNR and CDR2 FQNEAQ (reference sequence). V was cut by 6 bases and J by 8 bases, with 22 bases left in between. CDR3 protein: CASRSPGGQGSGYTF. In DNA form, the CDR3 reads TGTGCCAGCAGGTCTCCGGGAGGGCAGGGTAGCGGCTACACCTTC.